This entry is about one TCR beta chain. Its specificity is not known. Trimming at V came to 3 bases and at J to 5 bases, leaving 7 bases not matched to a gene. Germline CDR1 GTSNPN, CDR2 SVGIG (reference sequence). CDR3 length: 14 amino acids. The data belong to a study of T cell repertoires and HLA-DP antigens. Looking at the study overall: Alloreactive CD4+ T cells targeted HLA-DP on transduced HeLa.

The table came from immunoSEQ multiplex PCR; TCRdb's copy has only in-frame clones and leaves some out. The data show fewer than 95,000 clones, roughly nine tenths seen once. The source material was CD4+ T cells from PBMCs. The rearrangement uses TRBV30 and TRBJ2-5; the match to TRBD1 covers 9 bases. The sequence derives from a man aged 50 to 59 in good health and CMV-seronegative. The CDR3 reads CAWRVTGGSETQYF. The CDR3 DNA is TGTGCCTGGAGGGTGACAGGGGGATCGGAGACCCAGTACTTC.